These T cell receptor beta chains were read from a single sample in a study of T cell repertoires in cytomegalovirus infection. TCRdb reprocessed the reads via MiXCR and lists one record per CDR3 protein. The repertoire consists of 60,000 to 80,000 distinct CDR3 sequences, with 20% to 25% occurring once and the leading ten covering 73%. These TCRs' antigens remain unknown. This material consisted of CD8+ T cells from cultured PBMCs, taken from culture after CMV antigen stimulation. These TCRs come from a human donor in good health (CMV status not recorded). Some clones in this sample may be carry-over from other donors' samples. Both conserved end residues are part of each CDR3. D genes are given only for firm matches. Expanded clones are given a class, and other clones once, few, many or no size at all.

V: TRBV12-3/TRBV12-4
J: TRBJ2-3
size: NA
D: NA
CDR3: CASSPLVGTDTQYF
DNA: TGTGCCAGCAGTCCTCTAGTGGGCACAGATACGCAGTATTTT

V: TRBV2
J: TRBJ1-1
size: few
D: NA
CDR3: CASSEYRQKGTEAFF
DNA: TGTGCCAGCAGTGAATATCGTCAGAAGGGCACTGAAGCTTTCTTT

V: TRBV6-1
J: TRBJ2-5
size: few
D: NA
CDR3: CASSEAHGSWGKETQYF
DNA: TGTGCCAGCAGTGAAGCGCATGGCTCTTGGGGGAAAGAGACCCAGTACTTC

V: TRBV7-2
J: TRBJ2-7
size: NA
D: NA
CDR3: CASSFEYRGDEQYF
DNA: TGTGCCAGCAGCTTTGAGTATAGGGGCGACGAGCAGTACTTC

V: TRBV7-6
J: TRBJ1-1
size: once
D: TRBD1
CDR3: CASSVRTGGHTEAFF
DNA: TGTGCCAGCAGCGTACGTACAGGGGGACACACTGAAGCTTTCTTT

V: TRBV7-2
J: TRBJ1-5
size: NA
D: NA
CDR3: CASSLRPQLYSNQPQHF
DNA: TGTGCCAGCAGCTTAAGACCACAGCTGTATAGCAATCAGCCCCAGCATTTT

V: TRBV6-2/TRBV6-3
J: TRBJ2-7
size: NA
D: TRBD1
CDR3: CASSRRTGTAEQYF
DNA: TGTGCCAGCAGTAGACGGACCGGGACAGCCGAGCAGTACTTC

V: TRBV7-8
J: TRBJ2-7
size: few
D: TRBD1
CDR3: CASSTRTGGPTYEQYF
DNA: TGTGCCAGCAGCACCCGGACAGGGGGGCCCACCTACGAGCAGTACTTC

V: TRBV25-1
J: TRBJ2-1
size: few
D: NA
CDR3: CASSPTGLSSYNEQFF
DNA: TGTGCCAGCAGTCCGACAGGTTTAAGCTCCTACAATGAGCAGTTCTTC

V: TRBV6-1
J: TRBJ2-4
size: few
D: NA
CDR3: CASSYAGRGTKNIQYF
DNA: TGTGCCAGCAGTTATGCGGGCAGGGGAACCAAAAACATTCAGTACTTC

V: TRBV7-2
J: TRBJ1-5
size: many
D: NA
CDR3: CASSADPKKQPQHF
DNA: TGTGCCAGCAGCGCTGACCCAAAAAAGCAGCCCCAGCATTTT

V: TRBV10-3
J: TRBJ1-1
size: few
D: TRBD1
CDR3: CAISERTGGSGKAFF
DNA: TGTGCCATCAGTGAGAGGACAGGGGGATCGGGGAAAGCTTTCTTT

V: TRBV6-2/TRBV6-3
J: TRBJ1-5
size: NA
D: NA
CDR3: CASSFDSSNQPQHF
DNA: TGTGCCAGCAGTTTCGACAGTAGCAATCAGCCCCAGCATTTT

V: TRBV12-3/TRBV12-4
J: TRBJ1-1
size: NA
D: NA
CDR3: CASSLELNRASKTEAFF
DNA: TGTGCCAGCAGTTTAGAGCTAAACAGGGCGTCGAAAACTGAAGCTTTCTTT

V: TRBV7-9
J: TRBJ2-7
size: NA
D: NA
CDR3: CASSPGAGPSYEQYF
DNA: TGTGCCAGCAGCCCCGGGGCAGGACCTTCCTACGAGCAGTACTTC

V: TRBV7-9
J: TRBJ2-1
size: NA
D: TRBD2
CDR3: CASSLGFQRGQYNEQFF
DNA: TGTGCCAGCAGCTTAGGTTTCCAGCGGGGGCAATACAATGAGCAGTTCTTC

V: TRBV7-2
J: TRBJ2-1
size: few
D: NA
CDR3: CASSLGTFGYNEQFF
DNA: TGTGCCAGCAGCTTGGGGACTTTCGGCTACAATGAGCAGTTCTTC

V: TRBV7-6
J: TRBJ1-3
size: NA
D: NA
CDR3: CASSLSPGAGNTIYF
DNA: TGTGCCAGCAGCTTATCCCCGGGGGCGGGAAACACCATATATTTT

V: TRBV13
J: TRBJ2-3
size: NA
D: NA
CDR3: CASSTTAGSTDTQYF
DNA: TGTGCCAGCAGCACGACGGCGGGGAGCACAGATACGCAGTATTTT

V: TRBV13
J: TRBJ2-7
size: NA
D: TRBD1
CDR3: CASSPGQGIYEQYF
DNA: TGTGCCAGCAGCCCGGGACAGGGAATATACGAGCAGTACTTC